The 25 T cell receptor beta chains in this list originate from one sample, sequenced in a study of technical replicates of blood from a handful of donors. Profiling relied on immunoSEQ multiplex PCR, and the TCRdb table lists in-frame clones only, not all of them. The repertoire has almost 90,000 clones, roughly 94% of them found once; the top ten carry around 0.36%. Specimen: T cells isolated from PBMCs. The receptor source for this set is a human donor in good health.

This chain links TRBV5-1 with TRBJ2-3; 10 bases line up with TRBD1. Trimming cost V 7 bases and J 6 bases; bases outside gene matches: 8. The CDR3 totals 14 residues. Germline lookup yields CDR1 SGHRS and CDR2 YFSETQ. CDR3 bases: TGCGCCAGCGAAATGGGACAGGGGCTGGATACGCAGTATTTT. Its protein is CASEMGQGLDTQYF.

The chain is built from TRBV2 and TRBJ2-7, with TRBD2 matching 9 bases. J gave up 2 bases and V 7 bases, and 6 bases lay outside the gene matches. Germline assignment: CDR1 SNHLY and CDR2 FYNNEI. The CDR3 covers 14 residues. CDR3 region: CASTLASGAYEQYF. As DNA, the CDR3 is TGTGCCAGCACCCTAGCTAGCGGGGCCTACGAGCAGTACTTC.

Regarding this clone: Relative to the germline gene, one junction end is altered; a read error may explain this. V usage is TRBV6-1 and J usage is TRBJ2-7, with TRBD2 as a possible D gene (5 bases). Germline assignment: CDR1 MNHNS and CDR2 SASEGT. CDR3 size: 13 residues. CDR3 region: CASREAAAYEQYF. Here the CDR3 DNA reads TGTGCCAGCAGAGAAGCGGCAGCCTACGAGCAGTACTTC.

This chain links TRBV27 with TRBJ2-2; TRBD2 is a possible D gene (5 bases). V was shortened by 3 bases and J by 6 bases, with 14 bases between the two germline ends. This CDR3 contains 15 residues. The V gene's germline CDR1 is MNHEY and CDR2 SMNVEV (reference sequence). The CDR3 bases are TGTGCCAGCAGTTTCTGGAGGACGGCACCCGGGGAGCTGTTTTTT. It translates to CASSFWRTAPGELFF.

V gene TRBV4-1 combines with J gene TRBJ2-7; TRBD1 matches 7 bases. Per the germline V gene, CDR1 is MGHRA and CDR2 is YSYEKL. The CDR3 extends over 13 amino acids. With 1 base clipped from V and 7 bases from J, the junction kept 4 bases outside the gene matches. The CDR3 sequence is CASSQAGGNEQYF. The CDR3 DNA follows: TGCGCCAGCAGCCAAGCAGGGGGAAATGAGCAGTACTTC.

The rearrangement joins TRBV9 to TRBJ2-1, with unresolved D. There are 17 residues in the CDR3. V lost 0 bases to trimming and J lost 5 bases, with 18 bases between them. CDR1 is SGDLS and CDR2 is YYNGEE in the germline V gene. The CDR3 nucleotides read TGTGCCAGCAGCGTAGGTTATCGGCGTACTATGGACAATGAGCAGTTCTTC. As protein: CASSVGYRRTMDNEQFF.

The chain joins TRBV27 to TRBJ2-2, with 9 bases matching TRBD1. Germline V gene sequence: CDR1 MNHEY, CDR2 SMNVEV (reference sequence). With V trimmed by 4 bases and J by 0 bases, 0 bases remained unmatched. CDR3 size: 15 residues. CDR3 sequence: CASSWTGANTGELFF. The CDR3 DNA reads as TGTGCCAGCAGTTGGACAGGGGCGAACACCGGGGAGCTGTTTTTT.

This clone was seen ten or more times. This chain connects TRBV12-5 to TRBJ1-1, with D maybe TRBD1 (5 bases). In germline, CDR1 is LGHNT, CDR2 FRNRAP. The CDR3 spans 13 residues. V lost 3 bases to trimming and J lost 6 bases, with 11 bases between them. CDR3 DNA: TGTGCTAGTGGTTTAGGGGATACGTCTGAAGCTTTCTTT. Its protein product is CASGLGDTSEAFF.

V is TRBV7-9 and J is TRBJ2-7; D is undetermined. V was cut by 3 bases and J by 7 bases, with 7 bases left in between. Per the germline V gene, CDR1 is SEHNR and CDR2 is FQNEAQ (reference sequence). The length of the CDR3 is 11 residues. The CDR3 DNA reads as TGTGCCAGCAGCTTCGGTTTGGAGCAGTACTTC. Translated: CASSFGLEQYF.

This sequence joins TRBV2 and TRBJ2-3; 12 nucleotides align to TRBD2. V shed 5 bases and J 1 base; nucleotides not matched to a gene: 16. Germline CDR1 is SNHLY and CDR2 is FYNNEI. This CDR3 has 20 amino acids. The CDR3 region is CASSQDRGTSGFTRTDTQYF. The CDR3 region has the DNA TGTGCCAGCAGTCAAGATAGAGGGACTAGCGGGTTCACACGCACAGATACGCAGTATTTT.

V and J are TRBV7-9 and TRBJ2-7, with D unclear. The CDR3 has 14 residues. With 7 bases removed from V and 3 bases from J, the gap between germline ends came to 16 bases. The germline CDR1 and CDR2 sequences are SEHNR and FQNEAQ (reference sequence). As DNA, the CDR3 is TGTGCCAGCACCCATGGGCCCTATATCTACGAGCAGTACTTC. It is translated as CASTHGPYIYEQYF.

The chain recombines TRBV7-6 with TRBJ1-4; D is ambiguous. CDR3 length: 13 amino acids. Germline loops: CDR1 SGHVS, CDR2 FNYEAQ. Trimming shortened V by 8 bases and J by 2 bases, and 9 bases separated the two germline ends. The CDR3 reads CASGGSTNEKLFF. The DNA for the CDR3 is TGTGCCAGCGGAGGTTCCACTAATGAAAAACTGTTTTTT.

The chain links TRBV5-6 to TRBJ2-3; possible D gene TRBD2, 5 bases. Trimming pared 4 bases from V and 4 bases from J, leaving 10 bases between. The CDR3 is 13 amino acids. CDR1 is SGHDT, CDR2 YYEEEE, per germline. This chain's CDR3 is CASSPPEADTQYF. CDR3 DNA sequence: TGTGCCAGCAGCCCCCCGGAGGCAGATACGCAGTATTTT.

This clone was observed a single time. The CDR3 DNA reads as TGTGCCAGCATCCGGGACTTCTCCTACAATGAGCAGTTCTTC. Translation: CASIRDFSYNEQFF. The V call is TRBV2, the J call TRBJ2-1, with D possibly being TRBD2 (6 bases). Germline CDR1 is SNHLY and CDR2 is FYNNEI. The CDR3 spans 14 residues. Trimming stripped 7 bases from V and 0 bases from J, with 10 bases between. The whole variable domain, remainder taken from reference TRBV2 and TRBJ2-1, is EPEVTQTPSHQVTQMGQEVILRCVPISNHLYFYWYRQILGQKVEFLVSFYNNEISEKSEIFDDQFSVERPDGSNFTLKIRSTKLEDSAMYFCASIRDFSYNEQFFGPGTRLTVL.

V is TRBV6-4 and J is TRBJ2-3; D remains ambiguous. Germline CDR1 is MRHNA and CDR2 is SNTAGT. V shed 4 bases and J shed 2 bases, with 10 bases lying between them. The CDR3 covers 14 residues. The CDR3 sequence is CASSGNGFTDTQYF. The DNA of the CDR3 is TGTGCCAGCAGTGGAAACGGGTTCACAGATACGCAGTATTTT.

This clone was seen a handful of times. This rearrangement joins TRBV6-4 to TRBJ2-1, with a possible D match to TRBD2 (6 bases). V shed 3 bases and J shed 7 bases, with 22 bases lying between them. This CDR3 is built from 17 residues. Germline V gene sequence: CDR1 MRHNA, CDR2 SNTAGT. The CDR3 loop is CASSEVLGSLAGNEQFF. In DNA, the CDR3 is TGTGCCAGCAGTGAAGTTCTAGGGTCCCTCGCGGGGAATGAGCAGTTCTTC.

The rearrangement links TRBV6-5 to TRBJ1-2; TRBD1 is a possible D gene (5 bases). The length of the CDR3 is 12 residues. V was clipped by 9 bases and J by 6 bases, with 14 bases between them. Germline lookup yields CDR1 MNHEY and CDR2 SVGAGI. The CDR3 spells CASLRSGDGYTF. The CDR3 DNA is TGTGCCAGTCTCAGGTCGGGGGATGGCTACACCTTC.

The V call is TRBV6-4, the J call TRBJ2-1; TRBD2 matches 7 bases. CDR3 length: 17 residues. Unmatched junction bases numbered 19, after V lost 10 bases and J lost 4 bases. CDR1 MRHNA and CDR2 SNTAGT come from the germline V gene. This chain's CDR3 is CAKTGGTYGRWYNEQFF. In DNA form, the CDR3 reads TGTGCCAAAACCGGGGGGACTTACGGGAGATGGTACAATGAGCAGTTCTTC.

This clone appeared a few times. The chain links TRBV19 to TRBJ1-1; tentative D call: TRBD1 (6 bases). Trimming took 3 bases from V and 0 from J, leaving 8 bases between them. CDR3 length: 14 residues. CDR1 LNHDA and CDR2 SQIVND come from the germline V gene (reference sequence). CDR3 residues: CASSIQGLNTEAFF. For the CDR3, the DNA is TGTGCCAGTAGTATTCAGGGGTTGAACACTGAAGCTTTCTTT.

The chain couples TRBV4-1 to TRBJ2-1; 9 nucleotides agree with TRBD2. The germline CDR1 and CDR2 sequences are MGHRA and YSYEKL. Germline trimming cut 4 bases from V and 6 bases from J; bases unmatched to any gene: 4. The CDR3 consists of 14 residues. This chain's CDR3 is CASSPGLAGNEQFF. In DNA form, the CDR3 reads TGCGCCAGCAGCCCGGGACTAGCAGGCAATGAGCAGTTCTTC.

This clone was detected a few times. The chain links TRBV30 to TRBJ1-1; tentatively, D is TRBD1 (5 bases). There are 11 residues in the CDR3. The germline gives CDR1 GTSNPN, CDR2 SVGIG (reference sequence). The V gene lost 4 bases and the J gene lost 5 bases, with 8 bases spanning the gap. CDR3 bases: TGTGCCTGGAATCAGGGAACTGAAGCTTTCTTT. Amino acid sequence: CAWNQGTEAFF. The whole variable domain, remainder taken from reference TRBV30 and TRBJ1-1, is SQTIHQWPATLVQPVGSPLSLECTVEGTSNPNLYWYRQAAGRGLQLLFYSVGIGQISSEVPQNLSASRPQDRQFILSSKKLLLSDSGFYLCAWNQGTEAFFGQGTRLTVV.

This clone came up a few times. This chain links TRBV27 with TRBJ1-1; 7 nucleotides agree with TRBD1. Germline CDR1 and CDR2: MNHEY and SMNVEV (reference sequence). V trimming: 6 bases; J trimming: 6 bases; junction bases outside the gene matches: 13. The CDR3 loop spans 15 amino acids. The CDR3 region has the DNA TGTGCCAGCAGCCTTTATATTGGACAGGCTTCTGAAGCTTTCTTT. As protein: CASSLYIGQASEAFF.

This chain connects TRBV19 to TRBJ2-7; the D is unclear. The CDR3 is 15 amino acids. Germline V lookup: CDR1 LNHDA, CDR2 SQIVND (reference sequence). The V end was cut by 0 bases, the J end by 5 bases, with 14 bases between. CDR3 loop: CASSIDRRRKDEQYF. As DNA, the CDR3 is TGTGCCAGTAGTATAGACCGGAGACGGAAAGACGAGCAGTACTTC.

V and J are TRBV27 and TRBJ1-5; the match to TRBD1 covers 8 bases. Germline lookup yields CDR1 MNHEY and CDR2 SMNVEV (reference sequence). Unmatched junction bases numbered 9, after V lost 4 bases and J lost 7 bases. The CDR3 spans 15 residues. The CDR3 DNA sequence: TGTGCCAGCAGTTCATCCCAGGGGGCGAAACAGCCCCAGCATTTT. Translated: CASSSSQGAKQPQHF.

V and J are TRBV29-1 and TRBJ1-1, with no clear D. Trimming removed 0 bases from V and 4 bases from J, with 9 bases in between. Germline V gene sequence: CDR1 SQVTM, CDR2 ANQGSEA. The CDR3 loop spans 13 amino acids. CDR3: CSVEDLSPTEAFF. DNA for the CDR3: TGCAGCGTTGAAGATCTTAGCCCCACTGAAGCTTTCTTT.